Here is one TCR beta chain with its context. The data were taken from a study of blood T cell repertoires in COVID-19. Looking at the study overall: PBMCs, B-cell-depleted T cells, or T cells were the source of the cDNA or gDNA that made up the material.

Using immunoSEQ multiplex PCR, the repertoire was profiled, and TCRdb retains in-frame clones only, with some absent. Among about 74,000 clones listed, approximately 78% were seen once. Sequenced material: peripheral blood. This receptor was obtained from a human donor in a cohort sampled during active COVID-19.

The CDR3 coding sequence is TGTGCCAGCAGTTACTCGACAGGGGGCTATAATTCACCCCTCCACTTT. Amino acids: CASSYSTGGYNSPLHF. The gene calls are TRBV6-5 and TRBJ1-6, with 9 bases lining up with TRBD1. The CDR3 totals 16 residues. CDR1 and CDR2 from the germline V gene are MNHEY and SVGAGI. The J segment lost 3 bases and the V segment lost 0 bases, leaving 0 bases of the junction unmatched.